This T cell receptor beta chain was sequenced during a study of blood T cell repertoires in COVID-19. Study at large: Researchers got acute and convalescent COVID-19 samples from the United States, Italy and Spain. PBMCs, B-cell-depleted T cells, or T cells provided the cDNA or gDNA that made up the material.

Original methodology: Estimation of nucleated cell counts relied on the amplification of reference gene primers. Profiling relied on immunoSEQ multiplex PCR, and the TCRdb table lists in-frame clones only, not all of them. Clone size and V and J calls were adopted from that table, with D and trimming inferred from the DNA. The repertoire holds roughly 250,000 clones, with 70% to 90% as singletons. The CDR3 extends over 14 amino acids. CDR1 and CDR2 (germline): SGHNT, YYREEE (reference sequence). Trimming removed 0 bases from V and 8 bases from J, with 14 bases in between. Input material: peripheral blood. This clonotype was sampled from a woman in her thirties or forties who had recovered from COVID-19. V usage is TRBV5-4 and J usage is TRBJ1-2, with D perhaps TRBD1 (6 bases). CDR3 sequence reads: CASSLDGGPWGYTF. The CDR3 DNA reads TGTGCCAGCAGCTTGGACGGGGGGCCGTGGGGCTACACCTTC.